A single sample gave rise to the 32 T cell receptor beta chains below, sequenced in a study of shared clonotypes between healthy human individuals. Naive CD8 cells lacked CD45RO, underwent positive selection for CCR7 and left out terminally differentiated effector memory CD45RA+ cells. TCRdb keeps only in-frame clones here, not all; method: immunoSEQ multiplex PCR. The repertoire has hundreds of thousands of clones, about 96% of them found once; the top ten carry 0.11%. The sample comprised naive CD8+ T cells sorted from blood. The receptor set was obtained from a woman younger than 45 in good health.

This chain connects TRBV28 to TRBJ2-7; 9 bases match TRBD2. Germline CDR1 reads MDHEN; CDR2 reads SYDVKM. This CDR3 spans 17 amino acids. With V trimmed by 5 bases and J by 2 bases, 13 bases remained unmatched. The DNA of the CDR3 is TGTGCCAGCAGTCGCCTTTCTCCTAGCGGGGCAACCTACGAGCAGTACTTC. Translation gives CASSRLSPSGATYEQYF.

This clone has a single count. The CDR3 DNA reads as TGTGCCAGCAGTGCGTCCGAGGGGGGCACAGATACGCAGTATTTT. Translated: CASSASEGGTDTQYF. The chain couples TRBV6-1 to TRBJ2-3, with TRBD1 as a possible D gene (6 bases). The CDR3 is 15 amino acids. Germline V gives CDR1 MNHNS, CDR2 SASEGT. V was clipped by 4 bases and J by 1 base, with 12 bases between them.

The chain has TRBV28 and TRBJ1-4, with unresolved D. Between the trimmed V and J ends, which lost 6 bases and 7 bases, there was a span of 18 bases. This CDR3 is built from 15 residues. Germline loops: CDR1 MDHEN, CDR2 SYDVKM. The CDR3 DNA reads as TGTGCCAGCAGCCCCTCGCCCCGACTCTCTGAAAAACTGTTTTTT. Encoded protein: CASSPSPRLSEKLFF.

The J gene is TRBJ2-5, the V gene TRBV5-6, with D unclear. The J call may be faulty, since TRBJ2-7 better matches the DNA end. Germline lookup yields CDR1 SGHDT and CDR2 YYEEEE. CDR3 length: 13 residues. The CDR3, as DNA: TGTGCCAGCAGCTTGGGTGAAGACTACGAGCAGTACTTC. Protein sequence: CASSLGEDYEQYF.

The V and J genes are TRBV9 and TRBJ2-2; D tentatively fits TRBD1 or TRBD2 (6 bases each). V gave up 0 bases and J gave up 7 bases, with 13 bases separating them. This CDR3 spans 15 amino acids. Germline CDR1 SGDLS, CDR2 YYNGEE. The CDR3 sequence is CASSVAGASHGELFF. CDR3 coding DNA: TGTGCCAGCAGCGTAGCGGGGGCGTCGCACGGGGAGCTGTTTTTT.

The rearrangement joins TRBV27 to TRBJ1-5, with D perhaps matching TRBD1 (5 bases). Germline lookup yields CDR1 MNHEY and CDR2 SMNVEV (reference sequence). V was shortened by 6 bases and J by 9 bases, with 18 bases between the two germline ends. The CDR3 has 14 residues. The CDR3 sequence: CASSLIPEGWPQHF. CDR3 bases: TGTGCCAGCAGCTTGATTCCCGAGGGGTGGCCCCAGCATTTT.

The chain has TRBV6-5 and TRBJ2-2; D is uncertain. The CDR3 is 14 residues long. CDR1 is MNHEY, CDR2 SVGAGI, per germline. The V and J ends lost 10 bases and 2 bases respectively, with 14 bases between them. The CDR3 reads CATLGPINTGELFF. In DNA form, the CDR3 reads TGTGCCACCCTGGGCCCGATAAACACCGGGGAGCTGTTTTTT.

The chain combines TRBV19 with TRBJ2-7, with D possibly TRBD1 on 6 matching bases. Trimming took off 4 bases at V and 1 base at J, with 23 bases between the two ends. From germline, CDR1 is LNHDA and CDR2 SQIVND (reference sequence). CDR3 size: 18 residues. DNA for the CDR3: TGTGCCAGTAGTACGACCAAGACAGGTGCCGTCGGTTCCTACGAGCAGTACTTC. Translated, it gives CASSTTKTGAVGSYEQYF. The variable domain in full, with the rest retrieved from reference TRBV19 and TRBJ2-7, is DGGITQSPKYLFRKEGQNVTLSCEQNLNHDAMYWYRQDPGQGLRLIYYSQIVNDFQKGDIAEGYSVSREKKESFPLTVTSAQKNPTAFYLCASSTTKTGAVGSYEQYFGPGTRLTVT.

This clone was recorded a few times. The chain couples TRBV28 to TRBJ2-1, with D unresolved. The germline V gene encodes CDR1 MDHEN and CDR2 SYDVKM. Trimming removed 2 bases from V and 12 bases from J, with 8 bases in between. The CDR3 length is 11 residues. CDR3 protein: CASSLANVQFF. CDR3 bases: TGTGCCAGCAGTTTAGCTAACGTGCAGTTCTTC. The full variable domain, completed using reference TRBV28 and TRBJ2-1, is DVKVTQSSRYLVKRTGEKVFLECVQDMDHENMFWYRQDPGLGLRLIYFSYDVKMKEKGDIPEGYSVSREKKERFSLILESASTNQTSMYLCASSLANVQFFGPGTRLTVL.

The chain is built from TRBV28 and TRBJ1-5, with 9 bases matching TRBD1. This CDR3 is 17 amino acids long. V gave up 1 base and J gave up 4 bases; unmatched junction bases: 8. Looked up from germline, CDR1 is MDHEN and CDR2 is SYDVKM. The CDR3, as DNA: TGTGCCAGCAGTTTATTAAAAGGACAGGGGCTTAATCAGCCCCAGCATTTT. Translated, it gives CASSLLKGQGLNQPQHF.

Note on this clone: Other DNA sequences in the sample encode the same CDR3. V gene TRBV4-1 combines with J gene TRBJ1-1; the D gene is possibly TRBD1 (6 bases). CDR3 length equals 18 residues. Germline CDR1 and CDR2: MGHRA and YSYEKL. Trimming took 1 base from V and 7 from J, leaving 25 bases between them. CDR3 region: CASSQVQGRGLGENEAFF. In DNA, the CDR3 is TGCGCCAGCAGCCAAGTACAGGGAAGGGGATTGGGCGAAAATGAAGCTTTCTTT.

The chain links TRBV27 to TRBJ2-1, with 13 positions matching TRBD2. This CDR3 spans 17 amino acids. Trimming took 6 bases from V and 6 from J; bases not matched to a gene: 11. In germline, CDR1 is MNHEY, CDR2 SMNVEV (reference sequence). CDR3: CASRNRLAGGLSNEQFF. The CDR3 DNA is TGTGCCAGCAGAAATAGACTAGCGGGAGGATTAAGCAATGAGCAGTTCTTC.

This clone was detected only a few times. This chain connects TRBV6-4 to TRBJ2-2; 9 nucleotides match TRBD1. CDR1 and CDR2 (germline): MRHNA, SNTAGT. V was clipped by 0 bases and J by 4 bases; unmatched bases: 6. This CDR3 region has 17 residues. CDR3 sequence: CASSDSRGQGVTGELFF. CDR3 bases: TGTGCCAGCAGTGACTCTAGGGGACAGGGCGTCACCGGGGAGCTGTTTTTT.

The chain uses TRBV10-1 and TRBJ1-5; 7 bases are a match to TRBD1. The germline gives CDR1 WNHNN, CDR2 SYGVQD (reference sequence). Trimming removed 6 bases from V and 1 base from J; junction bases left unmatched: 9. The CDR3 contains 16 residues. CDR3 coding DNA: TGCGCCAGCAGGTACGACAGGGAGGGCAGCAATCAGCCCCAGCATTTT. Its protein is CASRYDREGSNQPQHF.

This chain joins TRBV5-6 and TRBJ2-5; D unclear. CDR3 size: 15 residues. V lost 1 base and J 4 bases, leaving 14 bases between the germline ends. From germline, CDR1 is SGHDT and CDR2 YYEEEE. The chain's CDR3 is CASSLSQKVLETQYF. The CDR3, as DNA: TGTGCCAGCAGCTTGAGTCAGAAGGTGCTAGAGACCCAGTACTTC.

This clone has a single count. CDR3 sequence: CASSFEDRASYEQYF. CDR3 nucleotide sequence: TGTGCCAGCAGCTTTGAGGACAGGGCCTCCTACGAGCAGTACTTC. The chain links TRBV5-4 to TRBJ2-7; TRBD1 agrees at 8 bases. Germline V CDR1 and CDR2: SGHNT, YYREEE (reference sequence). The CDR3 consists of 15 residues. V dropped 2 bases and J dropped 0; count of bases not matched to a gene: 4.

The table lists this clone with a few counts. V is TRBV27 and J is TRBJ1-1; no definite D call. Between the trimmed V and J ends, which lost 8 bases and 4 bases, there was a span of 11 bases. CDR3 length: 12 residues. Germline CDR1 reads MNHEY; CDR2 reads SMNVEV (reference sequence). The CDR3 nucleotides are TGTGCCAGCGGACCTCGGGGCACTGAAGCTTTCTTT. The encoded protein is CASGPRGTEAFF.

This clone has only one observation. The CDR3 loop is CASSQEEHGTEDTEAFF. The DNA of the CDR3 is TGTGCCAGCAGCCAAGAGGAGCACGGGACAGAAGACACTGAAGCTTTCTTT. The chain couples TRBV4-2 to TRBJ1-1, with 7 bases lining up with TRBD1. Germline values: CDR1 LGHNA, CDR2 YNFKEQ. CDR3 length: 17 residues. Trimming at V came to 0 bases and at J to 3 bases, leaving 10 bases not matched to a gene.

The rearrangement uses TRBV5-1 and TRBJ2-7; 7 bases are shared with TRBD1. CDR1 and CDR2 (germline): SGHRS, YFSETQ. J gave up 3 bases and V 0 bases, and 12 bases lay outside the gene matches. The CDR3 covers 17 residues. The chain's CDR3 is CASSLEASGTEDYEQYF. CDR3 in DNA: TGCGCCAGCAGCTTGGAGGCCTCCGGGACAGAAGACTACGAGCAGTACTTC.

The V and J genes are TRBV6-6 and TRBJ2-1; 7 positions match TRBD2. The CDR3 extends over 16 amino acids. Germline trimming cut 4 bases from V and 0 bases from J; bases unmatched to any gene: 6. In germline, CDR1 is MNHNY, CDR2 SVGAGI (reference sequence). The DNA for the CDR3 is TGTGCCAGCAGTTTCACTAGCGAGAGCTCCTACAATGAGCAGTTCTTC. This codes for CASSFTSESSYNEQFF.

The chain is built from TRBV13 and TRBJ2-2, with a possible D match to TRBD1 (6 bases). CDR1 and CDR2 from the germline V gene are PRHDT and FYEKMQ (reference sequence). V was clipped by 2 bases and J by 3 bases, with 10 bases between them. The CDR3 length is 15 residues. CDR3 residues: CASSLRQEHTGELFF. The CDR3, as DNA: TGTGCCAGCAGCTTACGACAGGAGCACACCGGGGAGCTGTTTTTT.

The chain joins TRBV19 to TRBJ2-7, with D unresolved. Trimming removed 3 bases at V and 1 base at J, with 7 bases between. Germline CDR1 reads LNHDA; CDR2 reads SQIVND (reference sequence). The CDR3 runs to 13 residues. The CDR3 is CASSITESYEQYF. The DNA of the CDR3 is TGTGCCAGTAGTATCACAGAATCCTACGAGCAGTACTTC.

This clone was recorded once. The chain uses TRBV5-1 and TRBJ1-1; 7 positions agree with TRBD1. The CDR3 is 14 amino acids. The germline V gene encodes CDR1 SGHRS and CDR2 YFSETQ. Losses at the gene ends were 4 bases for V and 4 bases for J; bases not matched to a gene: 7. This CDR3 is CASSIRGGSTEAFF. DNA for the CDR3: TGCGCCAGCAGCATCAGGGGGGGTTCCACTGAAGCTTTCTTT.

J is TRBJ2-1 and V is TRBV6-5; no definite D call. Germline CDR1 is MNHEY and CDR2 is SVGAGI. The CDR3 extends over 13 amino acids. V gave up 7 bases and J gave up 9 bases, with 16 bases separating them. CDR3 amino acids: CASTWSRATEQFF. The CDR3 nucleotides are TGTGCCAGCACTTGGTCTAGGGCGACTGAGCAGTTCTTC.

J is TRBJ2-1 and V is TRBV7-9, with D tentatively TRBD1 or TRBD2 (5 bases each). The V gene lost 5 bases and the J gene lost 5 bases, with 10 bases spanning the gap. The germline CDR1 and CDR2 sequences are SEHNR and FQNEAQ (reference sequence). This CDR3 is 13 amino acids long. The DNA for the CDR3 is TGTGCCAGCAGCACCGGGGCGGACAATGAGCAGTTCTTC. It codes for CASSTGADNEQFF.

This clone was seen just once. The rearrangement joins TRBV6-1 to TRBJ1-2; a possible D gene is TRBD1 (6 bases). The CDR3 contains 13 residues. Trimming stripped 8 bases from V and 4 bases from J, with 14 bases between. In germline, CDR1 is MNHNS, CDR2 SASEGT. The CDR3 DNA follows: TGTGCCAGCTGGGGGGGGCAGCCCTATGGCTACACCTTC. It codes for CASWGGQPYGYTF.

This clone was counted a single time. V usage is TRBV25-1 and J usage is TRBJ2-1, with TRBD1 as a possible D gene (5 bases). V was trimmed by 0 bases and J by 5 bases, leaving 8 bases between them. The V gene's germline CDR1 is MGHDK and CDR2 SYGVNS. CDR3 length equals 14 residues. The CDR3 DNA sequence: TGTGCCAGCAGTGAATACCAGGGAAACAATGAGCAGTTCTTC. As protein: CASSEYQGNNEQFF.

The genes are TRBV5-1 and TRBJ2-1; 12 nucleotides align to TRBD2. The germline gives CDR1 SGHRS, CDR2 YFSETQ. The V and J ends lost 0 bases and 8 bases, in that order; junction bases with no gene match: 3. The CDR3 loop spans 15 amino acids. The CDR3 loop is CASSLETSGSYEQFF. CDR3 in DNA: TGCGCCAGCAGCTTGGAGACTAGCGGGAGCTATGAGCAGTTCTTC.

V usage is TRBV7-9 and J usage is TRBJ1-2; no clear D. The CDR3 consists of 12 residues. The ends were cut back, 5 bases at V and 8 bases at J, with 12 bases in the middle. Germline V gene sequence: CDR1 SEHNR, CDR2 FQNEAQ (reference sequence). The CDR3 loop is CASSPGLSGYTF. CDR3 DNA: TGTGCCAGCAGCCCTGGGTTAAGCGGCTACACCTTC.

V and J are TRBV5-5 and TRBJ2-5, with TRBD2 as a possible D gene (6 bases). Per germline, CDR1 SGHKS and CDR2 YYEKEE (reference sequence). Trimming left V 3 bases short and J 4 bases short, with 16 bases between. CDR3 size: 15 residues. The CDR3 DNA follows: TGTGCCAGCAGCTGGGGAGCGGGTTCCGGAGAGACCCAGTACTTC. Translation: CASSWGAGSGETQYF. The full variable domain, in which reference TRBV5-5 and TRBJ2-5 provide the parts outside the CDR3, is DAGVTQSPTHLIKTRGQQVTLRCSPISGHKSVSWYQQVLGQGPQFIFQYYEKEERGRGNFPDRFSARQFPNYSSELNVNALLLGDSALYLCASSWGAGSGETQYFGPGTRLLVL.

CDR3 sequence: CATSRDRASGSNQPQHF. DNA for the CDR3: TGTGCCACCAGTAGGGACAGGGCCTCAGGCAGCAATCAGCCCCAGCATTTT. The genes are TRBV15 and TRBJ1-5, with 9 bases fitting TRBD1. Germline V lookup: CDR1 LNHNV, CDR2 YYDKDF (reference sequence). The CDR3 sequence is 17 residues long. Unmatched junction bases numbered 10, after V lost 6 bases and J lost 1 base.

This clone appeared a single time. The V call is TRBV27, the J call TRBJ2-7, with 10 bases that match TRBD1. With V trimmed by 5 bases and J by 5 bases, 12 bases remained unmatched. The CDR3 is made up of 16 amino acids. Germline CDR1 MNHEY, CDR2 SMNVEV (reference sequence). CDR3: CASSVGPGQGLHEQYF. For the CDR3, the DNA is TGTGCCAGCAGTGTAGGCCCGGGACAGGGGTTACACGAGCAGTACTTC.